The 2 T cell receptor beta chains below all came from one sample that was sequenced in a study of regulatory T cells in long-lasting Graves disease. The time point: newly diagnosed GD, antithyroid drugs for less than 3 months. There was RNA extracted from PBMCs, and the TCR library was made from it. Relying on iRepertoire HTBI primers and Arm-PCR of CDR3 regions, the team built TCR beta libraries. TCRdb reprocessed the multiplex PCR reads with MiXCR, giving one entry per CDR3 protein. This sample has approximately 540,000 distinct CDR3 sequences; around 12% occur once, and the top ten carry roughly 8.9%. These same records also appear under a second study, on T cells in Graves' hyperthyroidism and ophthalmopathy.

The sequencing used peripheral blood mononuclear cells (PBMCs), collected at new diagnosis, from a patient treated with antithyroid drugs. The source of these receptors is a woman in her 30s with Graves disease.

This clonotype was picked up many times. Given a much more abundant clone one base away, this may be a read error. The chain is built from TRBV11-2 and TRBJ2-5; 9 bases are shared with TRBD2. This CDR3 region has 16 residues. The junction had 11 bases not matched to a gene; V was cut back by 2 bases and J by 7 bases. The germline V gene encodes CDR1 SGHAT and CDR2 FQNNGV. CDR3 coding DNA: TGTGCCAGCAGCTTATTTGTAGCGGGAGCACGGGGGACCCAGTACTTC. Amino acid sequence: CASSLFVAGARGTQYF.

This clonotype was found a few times. The chain uses TRBV29-1 and TRBJ1-1, with 7 nucleotides matching TRBD1. CDR3 length: 11 residues. Germline V gives CDR1 SQVTM, CDR2 ANQGSEA. V shed 1 base and J 14 bases; nucleotides not matched to a gene: 7. CDR3 sequence (DNA): TGCAGCGTTGAAGTGACAGGGATCGTCTTCTTT. This gives the protein CSVEVTGIVFF.